This section outlines one T cell receptor beta chain sequence together with its context. This receptor's antigen is unknown. It has no much larger one-base neighbor in the sample; base qualities were not kept. The CDR3 spans 14 residues, from the cysteine through the phenylalanine. This entry keeps only the CDR3 DNA: 42 bases, framed from base 1. V sheds 1 base and J sheds 9 bases, leaving 12 bases between their ends. The germline V gene (reference sequence) sets CDR1 to SEHNR and CDR2 to FQNEAQ. The CDR3 regions of human TCRbeta chains were subjected to immunosequencing. For the original study's pipeline: TCRs in the repertoires were matched against a reference library of SARS-CoV-2-specific TCRs that had been generated with the MIRA antigen-specificity platform. Breadth was defined as the fraction of unique TCRs that were SARS-CoV-2-associated, and depth was defined as the fraction of total T cells that were SARS-CoV-2-associated. Using the MIRA data, each spike-specific TCR was mapped to the spike region that the TCR reacts to and placed in a CD4 or CD8 class. Log10-transformed breadth and depth values were compared by one-way ANOVA with Sidak's multiple comparisons tests. TCRdb limited this immuneACCESS table to in-frame rearrangements with V and J called. A share of clones is missing; checked studies link under half to unresolved V genes, and the rest is unexplained. Clone size and the V and J calls come from that table; the DNA yielded D and trimming. The sample profile shows 110,000 to 150,000 clones; roughly 92% of them were found once. The top ten constitute less than 6.5% of the sample.

These data originate in a study of T cell responses to AZD1222 COVID-19 vaccine (TCRdb year 2021). About the full investigation: AZD1222 recipients with second doses at about 4 weeks or about 12 weeks were pooled, because spike-specific TCR depth and breadth did not differ between schedules. TCR sequencing was performed for 230 to 250 trial participants, of whom about 200 were given two doses of AZD1222 and some 26 were given two doses of MenACWY control vaccine. Trial participants were enrolled by age into subgroups of 18-55, 56-69 and 70-plus years, and around 150, 28 and 57 TCR-sequenced participants, respectively, were included in these subgroups. Study-wide findings and limitations: Nearly half of unique spike-specific TCRs reportedly recognized epitopes outside regions mutated in the B.1.351 and B.1.1.7 variants. After two AZD1222 doses, spike-specific TCR breadth and depth were significantly higher than at day 0 and than in MenACWY recipients. Because no day 14 peak-response samples were available, repertoires were characterized only after the peak T cell response. Participants were mostly white British, with more females than males. The authors suggested clonal diversity may have been underestimated. Only a handful of AZD1222 recipients were SARS-CoV-2 seropositive at baseline, limiting conclusions about previously exposed vaccinees. The whole spike protein was spanned by vaccine-associated CD4 TCRs, and dominant responses were seen in regions 160-218 and 743-854. The 56-69-year group was small, and its depth increase did not reach significance, likely because of low power.

The label giving this sample's time point can be read as: baseline before first vaccination. Samples from vaccinated people were obtained from the UK trials COV001 and COV002, which included a single-blind randomized controlled phase 2/3 trial of AZD1222 (ChAdOx1 nCoV-19) in healthy adults. For TCRbeta chain sequencing, PBMC samples from trial participants were taken at day 0 and at day 28 after the second dose. This material consisted of peripheral blood, taken on day 0 of AZD1222 vaccination. In this chain, TRBV7-9 is recombined with TRBJ1-4; no D gene call is confident. This receptor was obtained from an adult in good health. Read as DNA, the sequence is TGTGCCAGCAGCTTAGGGGCAGTTTCTCAAAAACTGTTTTTT. Its product reads: CASSLGAVSQKLFF.